This passage covers 20 T cell receptor beta chains from one sample sequenced in a study of PD-1 blockade in classical Hodgkin lymphoma (dated by TCRdb to 2020 to 2022). Libraries were constructed by the immunoSEQ multiplex PCR assay. TCRdb obtained this table from immuneACCESS and retained in-frame rearrangements with V and J assigned. These tables miss some clones; where compared with another copy, unresolved V genes account for less than half of the shortfall, and the remainder is unexplained. This sample holds 25,000 to 35,000 clones; roughly 76% were observed only once. Clones ranked in the top ten supply 3.5% to 5% of the sample. The time point label on this specimen signifies: cycle 4 day 1 (C4D1), after 5 to 7 weeks of nivolumab. Relapse after autologous stem cell transplantation had occurred in all trial patients, and cohorts A, B and C were distinguished by prior brentuximab vedotin exposure.

The source was peripheral blood mononuclear cells (PBMCs), collected before the fourth cycle of nivolumab. All receptors derive from a human donor with classical Hodgkin lymphoma.

This chain joins TRBV7-9 and TRBJ2-5; D not resolved. The V gene's germline CDR1 is SEHNR and CDR2 FQNEAQ (reference sequence). This CDR3 spans 11 amino acids. Trimming removed 4 bases at V and 4 bases at J, with 4 bases between. The CDR3 region is CASSSRETQYF. The CDR3 coding sequence is TGTGCCAGCAGCTCCCGAGAGACCCAGTACTTC.

V usage is TRBV28 and J usage is TRBJ2-7; possibly TRBD2 for D (5 bases). The V end was cut by 6 bases, the J end by 5 bases, with 11 bases between. The germline V gene encodes CDR1 MDHEN and CDR2 SYDVKM. There are 12 residues in the CDR3. The CDR3 loop reads CASSPLGDEQYF. The CDR3 region has the DNA TGTGCCAGCAGCCCACTCGGGGACGAGCAGTACTTC.

CDR3 amino acids: CASSLRRTSATYEQYF. CDR3 sequence (DNA): TGTGCCAGCAGTCTAAGAAGGACTAGCGCAACCTACGAGCAGTACTTC. The V gene is TRBV7-2, the J gene TRBJ2-7; 9 positions match TRBD2. Trimming removed 6 bases from V and 2 bases from J; junction bases left unmatched: 11. Germline-derived CDR1 and CDR2 are SGHTA and FQGNSA. This CDR3 is 16 amino acids long.

In this sample, this clone turned up a few times. V usage is TRBV7-9 and J usage is TRBJ2-7, with 7 bases aligning to TRBD1. Germline CDR1 reads SEHNR; CDR2 reads FQNEAQ (reference sequence). CDR3 size: 16 residues. V was clipped by 3 bases and J by 3 bases; unmatched bases: 11. The CDR3 loop is CASSFDVGTDDYEQYF. The CDR3 coding sequence is TGTGCCAGCAGCTTCGACGTTGGGACAGATGACTACGAGCAGTACTTC.

The J gene is TRBJ2-5, the V gene TRBV25-1, with 7 nucleotides matching TRBD1. Germline trimming cut 7 bases from V and 5 bases from J; bases unmatched to any gene: 7. The CDR3 has 13 amino acids. The germline CDR1 and CDR2 sequences are MGHDK and SYGVNS. CDR3 amino acids: CASTPTGSETQYF. DNA of the CDR3: TGTGCCAGCACCCCGACAGGGAGTGAGACCCAGTACTTC. The whole variable domain, filled in from reference TRBV25-1 and TRBJ2-5, reads EADIYQTPRYLVIGTGKKITLECSQTMGHDKMYWYQQDPGMELHLIHYSYGVNSTEKGDLSSESTVSRIRTEHFPLTLESARPSHTSQYLCASTPTGSETQYFGPGTRLLVL.

The V gene is TRBV5-4, the J gene TRBJ2-1, with unresolved D. V was clipped by 2 bases and J by 4 bases, with 4 bases between them. This CDR3 contains 12 residues. Per germline, CDR1 SGHNT and CDR2 YYREEE (reference sequence). CDR3 sequence (DNA): TGTGCCAGCAGCTTAATGTACAATGAGCAGTTCTTC. Translated, it gives CASSLMYNEQFF.

The chain carries TRBV30 and TRBJ1-2, with unresolved D. The V gene lost 4 bases and the J gene lost 0 bases, with 18 bases spanning the gap. This CDR3 is 16 amino acids long. Germline V lookup: CDR1 GTSNPN, CDR2 SVGIG (reference sequence). The CDR3 is CAWTRPEELPNYGYTF. CDR3 DNA sequence: TGTGCCTGGACCCGACCCGAGGAGCTTCCTAACTATGGCTACACCTTC.

This clone was detected a few times. The rearrangement uses TRBV19 and TRBJ1-5, with TRBD1 identical over 11 bases. V was pared by 8 bases and J by 6 bases, with 0 bases of the junction left unmatched. The CDR3 has 12 residues. CDR1 and CDR2 from the germline V gene are LNHDA and SQIVND (reference sequence). The CDR3 DNA is TGTGCCAGTGGGACAGGGGGTCAGCCCCAGCATTTT. Encoded protein: CASGTGGQPQHF.

The rearrangement links TRBV7-3 to TRBJ2-5, with D hard to call. Trimming took 5 bases from V and 3 from J, leaving 10 bases between them. Germline V lookup: CDR1 SGHTA, CDR2 FQGTGA. The CDR3 is made up of 13 amino acids. Here the CDR3 DNA reads TGTGCCAGCAGCCAGCAGCAGAAAGAGACCCAGTACTTC. Its protein product is CASSQQQKETQYF.

V gene TRBV12-5 combines with J gene TRBJ1-5; D is undetermined. Trimming removed 1 base at V and 3 bases at J, with 7 bases between. Per germline, CDR1 LGHNT and CDR2 FRNRAP. The CDR3 length is 14 residues. The DNA of the CDR3 is TGTGCTAGTGGTTTGGGGGCCCCCAATCAGCCCCAGCATTTT. Amino acids: CASGLGAPNQPQHF.

This rearrangement joins TRBV6-5 to TRBJ2-6; no definite D call. CDR3 length equals 15 residues. Germline loops: CDR1 MNHEY, CDR2 SVGAGI. The germline V and J ends were trimmed by 8 bases and 0 bases, with 11 bases remaining between them. In DNA, the CDR3 is TGTGCCAGCCTGACCTGGGGCTCTGGGGCCAACGTCCTGACTTTC. Translated: CASLTWGSGANVLTF.

The chain joins TRBV5-1 to TRBJ2-5, with TRBD2 matching over 8 bases. The CDR3 spans 15 residues. The junction had 4 bases not matched to a gene; V was cut back by 0 bases and J by 3 bases. Germline lookup yields CDR1 SGHRS and CDR2 YFSETQ. As DNA, the CDR3 is TGCGCCAGCAGCTTGGCCAGTAGCGGGAAAGAGACCCAGTACTTC. Residues: CASSLASSGKETQYF.

This clone has a handful of counts. The chain joins TRBV29-1 to TRBJ1-1; 9 bases fit TRBD1. The V and J ends lost 5 bases and 6 bases, in that order; junction bases with no gene match: 7. CDR3 length: 13 residues. Germline lookup yields CDR1 SQVTM and CDR2 ANQGSEA. The CDR3 DNA follows: TGCAGCGTTAGTCCGGGACAGGGCGCTGAAGCTTTCTTT. This sequence encodes CSVSPGQGAEAFF.

The CDR3 is CASSFILTATADTQYF. The CDR3, as DNA: TGTGCCAGCAGCTTCATCCTGACAGCGACGGCAGATACGCAGTATTTT. The V and J genes are TRBV7-2 and TRBJ2-3; TRBD1 is a possible D gene (5 bases). The CDR3 is 16 residues long. Looked up from germline, CDR1 is SGHTA and CDR2 is FQGNSA. The V end lost 3 bases, the J end lost 4 bases, and 17 bases lay between the germline ends.

This clone came up a few times. J is TRBJ2-1 and V is TRBV18; 7 bases match TRBD2. Germline CDR1 is KGHSH and CDR2 is LQKENI. The CDR3 contains 15 residues. The trim removed 3 bases at V and 0 bases at J, leaving 2 bases unmatched. The CDR3 coding sequence is TGTGCCAGCTCACCTTCGGGGGGCTCCTACAATGAGCAGTTCTTC. This encodes CASSPSGGSYNEQFF.

DNA for the CDR3: TGTGCCAGCCGCGGGAGAGAGGACTCCGGGGAGCTGTTTTTT. This gives the protein CASRGREDSGELFF. The genes are TRBV6-4 and TRBJ2-2; 7 bases fit TRBD2. V lost 8 bases to trimming and J lost 6 bases; unmatched junction nucleotides: 9. CDR1 is MRHNA and CDR2 is SNTAGT in the germline V gene. The CDR3 has 14 amino acids.

V and J are TRBV25-1 and TRBJ2-7, with a possible D match to TRBD2 (6 bases). The CDR3 has 11 residues. Germline CDR1 reads MGHDK; CDR2 reads SYGVNS. With 5 bases removed from V and 12 bases from J, the gap between germline ends came to 14 bases. The chain's CDR3 is CASSPREFLYF. The CDR3 region has the DNA TGTGCCAGCAGTCCCCGGGAGTTTCTGTACTTC.

This clone turned up a few times. This chain joins TRBV9 and TRBJ2-3; 14 nucleotides agree with TRBD2. Losses at the gene ends were 0 bases for V and 1 base for J; bases not matched to a gene: 7. CDR3 length: 19 residues. Germline V gene data show CDR1 as SGDLS and CDR2 as YYNGEE. The CDR3 DNA reads TGTGCCAGCAGCGTAGCGGGACTAGCGGGAGCAGGGGGCACAGATACGCAGTATTTT. Translating it yields CASSVAGLAGAGGTDTQYF.

The rearrangement links TRBV6-5 to TRBJ2-7; D gene uncertain. From germline, CDR1 is MNHEY and CDR2 SVGAGI. The V gene lost 8 bases and the J gene lost 0 bases, with 11 bases spanning the gap. This CDR3 has 13 residues. For the CDR3, the DNA is TGTGCCAGCGGGTTGGGCCTCTCCTACGAGCAGTACTTC. Protein sequence: CASGLGLSYEQYF.

The chain joins TRBV6-5 to TRBJ1-2, with TRBD1 as a possible D gene (5 bases). The CDR3 runs to 14 residues. V was clipped by 5 bases and J by 3 bases, with 13 bases between them. Per germline, CDR1 MNHEY and CDR2 SVGAGI. The CDR3 coding sequence is TGTGCCAGCAGTACCGAGGCAGGGCACTATGGCTACACCTTC. Translation gives CASSTEAGHYGYTF.